These 22 T cell receptor beta chains were sequenced from one sample in a study of shared clonotypes between healthy human individuals. Naive CD8 cells, CD45RO-negative and positively selected for CCR7, excluded terminally differentiated effector memory CD45RA+ cells. The protocol was immunoSEQ multiplex PCR, while the TCRdb copy is restricted to in-frame clones and leaves out a portion. The data show about 590,000 clones, with around 95% seen just once and roughly 0.1% held by the top ten. The sequenced sample consisted of naive CD8+ T cells sorted from blood. Receptors originate from a woman aged 25 to 39 in good health.

V is TRBV27 and J is TRBJ2-2, with TRBD2 identical over 11 bases. Germline assignment: CDR1 MNHEY and CDR2 SMNVEV (reference sequence). Trimming took 7 bases from V and 0 from J; bases not matched to a gene: 10. The CDR3 has 18 residues. The CDR3 spells CASTLRLLAGANTGELFF. CDR3 bases: TGTGCCAGCACTCTAAGACTACTAGCGGGAGCGAACACCGGGGAGCTGTTTTTT.

The gene calls are TRBV14 and TRBJ1-1; D is unresolved. This CDR3 has 13 residues. V was trimmed by 1 base and J by 1 base, leaving 4 bases between them. From germline, CDR1 is SGHDN and CDR2 FVKESK. The CDR3 sequence: CASSQGGNTEAFF. CDR3 in DNA: TGTGCCAGCAGCCAAGGAGGGAACACTGAAGCTTTCTTT.

This chain uses TRBV6-5 with TRBJ2-2, with TRBD1 as a possible D gene (5 bases). Germline V gene sequence: CDR1 MNHEY, CDR2 SVGAGI. V lost 3 bases, J lost 5 bases, and 16 bases lay in between. The CDR3 contains 16 residues. The CDR3 loop is CASSYQVAGRTGELFF. The CDR3 DNA reads as TGTGCCAGCAGTTATCAGGTTGCAGGGCGTACCGGGGAGCTGTTTTTT.

CDR3 region: CASRFAAAFTDTQYF. CDR3 coding DNA: TGTGCCAGCAGATTTGCAGCGGCCTTCACAGATACGCAGTATTTT. J is TRBJ2-3 and V is TRBV28, with D possibly TRBD2 on 5 matching bases. Deletions cut 6 bases from V and 2 bases from J, with 15 bases between. Germline-derived CDR1 and CDR2 are MDHEN and SYDVKM. The CDR3 is 15 residues long.

CDR3 protein: CASSQDGHWATGELFF. The DNA of the CDR3 is TGCGCCAGCAGCCAAGACGGACATTGGGCCACCGGGGAGCTGTTTTTT. This chain joins TRBV4-1 and TRBJ2-2; perhaps TRBD1 as D (5 bases). CDR1 is MGHRA and CDR2 is YSYEKL in the germline V gene. This CDR3 has 16 amino acids. V was pared by 0 bases and J by 4 bases, with 12 bases between.

This chain joins TRBV28 and TRBJ2-1; D is uncertain. The CDR3 spans 14 residues. Between the trimmed V and J ends, which lost 5 bases and 8 bases, there was a span of 16 bases. Germline loops: CDR1 MDHEN, CDR2 SYDVKM. The CDR3 here is CASSPDVGSYEQFF. Written as DNA, the CDR3 is TGTGCCAGCAGTCCGGACGTCGGCAGCTATGAGCAGTTCTTC.

This chain links TRBV6-1 with TRBJ2-7; D might be TRBD2 (6 bases). Germline V gives CDR1 MNHNS, CDR2 SASEGT. Trimming took off 2 bases at V and 6 bases at J, with 14 bases between the two ends. CDR3 length: 14 amino acids. CDR3: CASSEMRGVLEQYF. The CDR3 coding sequence is TGTGCCAGCAGTGAAATGCGGGGAGTTCTCGAGCAGTACTTC.

This chain links TRBV28 with TRBJ2-7, with TRBD2 as a possible D gene (5 bases). The germline CDR1 and CDR2 sequences are MDHEN and SYDVKM. This CDR3 spans 13 amino acids. Between the trimmed V and J ends, which lost 7 bases and 0 bases, there was a span of 10 bases. CDR3 DNA sequence: TGTGCCAGCACTGAGGGTCACTCCTACGAGCAGTACTTC. This gives the protein CASTEGHSYEQYF.

The gene calls are TRBV2 and TRBJ2-1; the D call may be TRBD1 or TRBD2 (5 bases each). Trimming shortened V by 7 bases and J by 0 bases, and 13 bases separated the two germline ends. The CDR3 is made up of 15 amino acids. Germline V gene data show CDR1 as SNHLY and CDR2 as FYNNEI. CDR3 coding DNA: TGTGCCAGCAAGGGGACGTATAGCTCCTACAATGAGCAGTTCTTC. This codes for CASKGTYSSYNEQFF. The full variable domain, its missing parts supplied by reference TRBV2 and TRBJ2-1, is EPEVTQTPSHQVTQMGQEVILRCVPISNHLYFYWYRQILGQKVEFLVSFYNNEISEKSEIFDDQFSVERPDGSNFTLKIRSTKLEDSAMYFCASKGTYSSYNEQFFGPGTRLTVL.

The rearrangement uses TRBV13 and TRBJ1-1; 9 bases agree with TRBD1. Germline assignment: CDR1 PRHDT and CDR2 FYEKMQ (reference sequence). V lost 4 bases to trimming and J lost 8 bases; unmatched junction nucleotides: 8. The CDR3 contains 14 residues. The CDR3 coding sequence is TGTGCCAGCAGCTCAAATACCGGGACAGGGGAAGCTTTCTTT. Translation: CASSSNTGTGEAFF.

This clone was observed once. V usage is TRBV27 and J usage is TRBJ1-5; D remains unclear. CDR1 is MNHEY, CDR2 SMNVEV, per germline (reference sequence). The CDR3 is 15 residues long. Trimming took off 2 bases at V and 1 base at J, with 9 bases between the two ends. In DNA form, the CDR3 reads TGTGCCAGCAGTTTAGGTGGGTTAAGCAATCAGCCCCAGCATTTT. Translating gives CASSLGGLSNQPQHF.

This clone appeared a single time. The same CDR3 is also encoded by other DNA sequences in this sample. The chain is built from TRBV5-4 and TRBJ2-2; D uncertain. Looked up from germline, CDR1 is SGHNT and CDR2 is YYREEE (reference sequence). The CDR3 extends over 13 amino acids. V lost 4 bases and J lost 1, with 5 bases in between. Here the CDR3 DNA reads TGTGCCAGCAGCCCAGAGAACACCGGGGAGCTGTTTTTT. Amino acid sequence: CASSPENTGELFF.

The CDR3 DNA is TGTGCCAGCAGCTTGGGGACAGGGTTTTCAGATACGCAGTATTTT. It specifies CASSLGTGFSDTQYF. The chain links TRBV9 to TRBJ2-3; 9 nucleotides match TRBD1. V lost 4 bases and J lost 4; bases outside the gene matches: 7. CDR3 length: 15 residues. Germline CDR1 reads SGDLS; CDR2 reads YYNGEE.

V is TRBV7-6 and J is TRBJ2-7, with D unresolved. Trimming took off 3 bases at V and 3 bases at J, with 9 bases between the two ends. Per the germline V gene, CDR1 is SGHVS and CDR2 is FNYEAQ. CDR3 length: 13 amino acids. This CDR3 is CASSFGEDYEQYF. The CDR3 DNA reads TGTGCCAGCAGCTTCGGAGAGGACTACGAGCAGTACTTC.

V and J are TRBV27 and TRBJ1-2; maybe TRBD1 (5 bases). Deletions cut 2 bases from V and 4 bases from J, with 8 bases between. From germline, CDR1 is MNHEY and CDR2 SMNVEV (reference sequence). The CDR3 sequence is 13 residues long. The CDR3 nucleotides are TGTGCCAGCAGTTTAATGAGGGGCTATGGCTACACCTTC. Translated: CASSLMRGYGYTF.

This clone was seen just once. The chain joins TRBV4-2 to TRBJ2-7, with TRBD2 matching over 12 bases. CDR3 length equals 16 residues. V shed 3 bases and J 5 bases; nucleotides not matched to a gene: 8. Germline CDR1 LGHNA, CDR2 YNFKEQ. The CDR3 is CASSHQLAGGTNEQYF. The CDR3 DNA follows: TGTGCCAGCAGCCACCAACTAGCGGGAGGAACTAACGAGCAGTACTTC.

The chain recombines TRBV15 with TRBJ2-7; possible D gene TRBD1, 6 bases. CDR3 length: 14 residues. Germline CDR1 and CDR2: LNHNV and YYDKDF (reference sequence). The ends were cut back, 2 bases at V and 2 bases at J, with 10 bases in the middle. The CDR3 spells CATSRRDNPYEQYF. CDR3 in DNA: TGTGCCACCAGCAGACGGGACAACCCCTACGAGCAGTACTTC.

The table lists this clone with a few counts. The V and J genes are TRBV16 and TRBJ1-5; D uncertain. The CDR3 consists of 14 residues. Germline V gene data show CDR1 as KGHSY and CDR2 as FQNENV. The germline V and J ends were trimmed by 5 bases and 2 bases, with 10 bases remaining between them. Here the CDR3 DNA reads TGTGCCAGCAGCAGTGGTTTGGGCAATCAGCCCCAGCATTTT. It specifies CASSSGLGNQPQHF.

V and J are TRBV7-6 and TRBJ2-1; D gene unclear. Trimming pared 4 bases from V and 7 bases from J, leaving 8 bases between. Germline CDR1 and CDR2: SGHVS and FNYEAQ. The CDR3 spans 12 residues. The DNA for the CDR3 is TGTGCCAGCAGCTCTTCCTTGAATGAGCAGTTCTTC. Protein sequence: CASSSSLNEQFF. Full variable domain (rest looked up from reference TRBV7-6 and TRBJ2-1): GAGVSQSPRYKVTKRGQDVALRCDPISGHVSLYWYRQALGQGPEFLTYFNYEAQQDKSGLPNDRFSAERPEGSISTLTIQRTEQRDSAMYRCASSSSLNEQFFGPGTRLTVL.

The genes are TRBV4-2 and TRBJ2-3; the match to TRBD2 covers 7 bases. Germline trimming cut 0 bases from V and 3 bases from J; bases unmatched to any gene: 3. The germline V gene has CDR1 LGHNA and CDR2 YNFKEQ. The CDR3 length is 15 residues. CDR3 sequence reads: CASSQDSGGTDTQYF. CDR3 sequence (DNA): TGTGCCAGCAGCCAAGATTCCGGGGGGACAGATACGCAGTATTTT.

This rearrangement joins TRBV28 to TRBJ1-5, with 9 bases aligning to TRBD1. The CDR3 is 19 residues long. After removal of 7 bases from V and 0 bases from J, the junction contained 16 bases not matched to a gene. Looked up from germline, CDR1 is MDHEN and CDR2 is SYDVKM. For the CDR3, the DNA is TGTGCCAGCACCCTCAGGACAGGGGTATTCCCATATAGCAATCAGCCCCAGCATTTT. Protein: CASTLRTGVFPYSNQPQHF.

V and J are TRBV5-1 and TRBJ1-1, with unresolved D. This CDR3 contains 15 residues. The germline V and J ends were trimmed by 2 bases and 3 bases, with 14 bases remaining between them. From germline, CDR1 is SGHRS and CDR2 YFSETQ. This chain's CDR3 is CASSFADAEYTEAFF. The CDR3 nucleotides read TGCGCCAGCAGCTTTGCGGACGCCGAGTACACTGAAGCTTTCTTT. Full variable domain (remainder filled in from reference TRBV5-1 and TRBJ1-1): KAGVTQTPRYLIKTRGQQVTLSCSPISGHRSVSWYQQTPGQGLQFLFEYFSETQRNKGNFPGRFSGRQFSNSRSEMNVSTLELGDSALYLCASSFADAEYTEAFFGQGTRLTVV.